This T cell receptor beta chain derives from a study of graft-versus-host responses after intestinal transplantation. Some clones are missing from TCRdb's copy, which holds only in-frame ones; the method was immunoSEQ multiplex PCR. The sample includes 55,000 to 75,000 clones, nearly 85% of them seen just once. Worth noting for this clone: Its target is not known.

This CDR3 comprises 15 residues. Germline assignment: CDR1 MNHNY and CDR2 SVGAGI (reference sequence). The junction had 13 bases not matched to a gene; V was cut back by 5 bases and J by 11 bases. This clonotype was obtained from a human donor who was the organ donor for an intestinal transplant. Sequenced here: unstimulated CD4+ T cells sorted from spleen or lymph node cells, sampled before transplant. The V and J genes are TRBV6-6 and TRBJ1-4, with 8 nucleotides matching TRBD1. In DNA, the CDR3 is TGTGCCAGCAGTGCCGGGACAGGACCGGCCCGGAAACTGTTTTTT. Encoded protein: CASSAGTGPARKLFF.